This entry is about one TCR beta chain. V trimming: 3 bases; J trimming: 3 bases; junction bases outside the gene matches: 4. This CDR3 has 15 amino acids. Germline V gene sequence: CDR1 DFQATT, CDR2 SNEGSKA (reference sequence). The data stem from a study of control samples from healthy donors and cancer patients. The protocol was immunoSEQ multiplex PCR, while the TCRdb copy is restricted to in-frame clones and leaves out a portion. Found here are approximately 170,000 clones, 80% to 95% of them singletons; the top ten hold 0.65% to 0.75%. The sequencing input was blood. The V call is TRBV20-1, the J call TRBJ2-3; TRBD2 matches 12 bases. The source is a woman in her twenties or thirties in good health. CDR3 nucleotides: TGCAGTGCTAGTGTACTAGCGGGAGGTACAGATACGCAGTATTTT. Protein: CSASVLAGGTDTQYF.